The next 27 T cell receptor beta chains were all read from a single sample in a study of persistence of HIV-infected CD4 T cells. The stimulus was an HIV-1 Gag 15-mer peptide pool, 0.8 to 1 ug/peptide/mL. Responding CD4+ T cells were sorted by upregulation of both CD40 ligand and CD69. No cognate antigen is known for these TCRs. The libraries were made with immunoSEQ version 4 in survey mode. Assay: immunoSEQ multiplex PCR; the TCRdb copy retains only in-frame clones and omits some. The data show over 10,000 clones, with about three fifths seen just once and 6.9% held by the top ten. Sequenced here: CD4+ T cells sorted from PBMCs after roughly 18-hour stimulation, sampled from a patient who received antiretroviral therapy. These receptors all stem from an adult man with HIV who was CMV-seropositive.

The chain employs TRBV19 and TRBJ2-2; 9 bases are a match to TRBD1. Germline V lookup: CDR1 LNHDA, CDR2 SQIVND (reference sequence). The CDR3 has 13 amino acids. The trim removed 10 bases at V and 4 bases at J, leaving 4 bases unmatched. The CDR3 reads CATQGAGTGELFF. The CDR3 DNA reads as TGTGCCACACAGGGGGCCGGCACCGGGGAGCTGTTTTTT.

The sample holds a few counts of this clone. The chain recombines TRBV7-6 with TRBJ2-2; 8 bases align to TRBD2. Germline V gene lookup returns CDR1 SGHVS and CDR2 FNYEAQ. The CDR3 has 17 residues. With 1 base clipped from V and 5 bases from J, the junction kept 9 bases outside the gene matches. The CDR3 spells CASSLGPAGESTGELFF. DNA of the CDR3: TGTGCCAGCAGCTTAGGCCCAGCGGGAGAGAGTACCGGGGAGCTGTTTTTT.

The chain is built from TRBV5-5 and TRBJ1-6; D not certain. V dropped 3 bases and J dropped 4 bases, with 11 bases sitting between them. The germline gives CDR1 SGHKS, CDR2 YYEKEE (reference sequence). The length of the CDR3 is 15 residues. CDR3 nucleotides: TGTGCCAGCAGCTCCTTGGGCGAGTATAATTCACCCCTCCACTTT. Protein: CASSSLGEYNSPLHF.

The J gene is TRBJ1-4, the V gene TRBV4-1; no clear D gene. V dropped 1 base and J dropped 0 bases, with 9 bases sitting between them. This CDR3 is 16 amino acids long. CDR1 MGHRA and CDR2 YSYEKL come from the germline V gene. The CDR3 is CASSQAPTSTNEKLFF. Here the CDR3 DNA reads TGCGCCAGCAGCCAAGCCCCGACATCAACTAATGAAAAACTGTTTTTT.

CDR3 sequence (DNA): TGCGCCAGCAGCTTCCTACAGGGGAGGGATGAGCAGTTCTTC. Protein: CASSFLQGRDEQFF. V usage is TRBV5-1 and J usage is TRBJ2-1, with D perhaps assigned TRBD1 or TRBD2 (7 bases each). V was shortened by 2 bases and J by 8 bases, with 14 bases between the two germline ends. The CDR3 totals 14 residues. CDR1 is SGHRS and CDR2 is YFSETQ in the germline V gene.

The chain uses TRBV4-2 and TRBJ2-2, with 7 bases that match TRBD2. Germline CDR1 and CDR2: LGHNA and YNFKEQ. The CDR3 extends over 14 amino acids. The junction had 6 bases not matched to a gene; V was cut back by 5 bases and J by 6 bases. The CDR3, as DNA: TGTGCCAGCAGCTCCACCGGGAGGCCCGGGGAGCTGTTTTTT. Protein product: CASSSTGRPGELFF.

V usage is TRBV5-1 and J usage is TRBJ2-5; D may be TRBD2 (5 bases). This CDR3 comprises 13 residues. The V end was cut by 4 bases, the J end by 2 bases, with 9 bases between. Germline V lookup: CDR1 SGHRS, CDR2 YFSETQ. The CDR3 is CASSGGSQETQYF. CDR3 coding DNA: TGCGCCAGCAGCGGCGGGTCACAAGAGACCCAGTACTTC.

This clone was observed a handful of times. The CDR3 DNA sequence: TGTGCCACCAGTGATCGACGTAAAAGCAATCAGCCCCAGCATTTT. Encoded protein: CATSDRRKSNQPQHF. The V call is TRBV24-1, the J call TRBJ1-5; D is unresolved. Trimming took off 3 bases at V and 1 base at J, with 9 bases between the two ends. CDR1 and CDR2 (germline): KGHDR, SFDVKD. The CDR3 consists of 15 residues.

The CDR3 loop is CASSQDGGPWVYGYTF. CDR3 nucleotide sequence: TGTGCCAGCAGCCAAGATGGGGGACCATGGGTCTATGGCTACACCTTC. The gene calls are TRBV14 and TRBJ1-2; D might be TRBD1 (5 bases). The CDR3 runs 16 residues. The germline V and J ends were trimmed by 0 bases and 4 bases, with 15 bases remaining between them. Germline V gene data show CDR1 as SGHDN and CDR2 as FVKESK.

This sequence joins TRBV2 and TRBJ2-7; unclear D gene. This CDR3 is built from 14 residues. The V end was cut by 4 bases, the J end by 2 bases, with 12 bases between. Germline-derived CDR1 and CDR2 are SNHLY and FYNNEI. DNA of the CDR3: TGTGCCAGCAGTGTGATTAGGGCGGCCTACGAGCAGTACTTC. Translated: CASSVIRAAYEQYF.

Judged by abundance, this clone is large. The genes are TRBV24-1 and TRBJ1-3; a weak D match, TRBD1 (5 bases). Trimming took 4 bases from V and 3 from J, leaving 15 bases between them. Germline assignment: CDR1 KGHDR and CDR2 SFDVKD. CDR3 size: 16 residues. DNA of the CDR3: TGTGCCACCAGTGACCTGGACATACTACGTGGAAACACCATATATTTT. Translating it yields CATSDLDILRGNTIYF.

This rearrangement joins TRBV7-9 to TRBJ2-2; maybe TRBD1 (6 bases). Germline values: CDR1 SEHNR, CDR2 FQNEAQ (reference sequence). V gave up 3 bases and J gave up 6 bases, with 14 bases separating them. The CDR3 spans 15 residues. This CDR3 is CASSFPQGPSGELFF. The CDR3 nucleotides are TGTGCCAGCAGCTTCCCACAGGGTCCCTCCGGGGAGCTGTTTTTT.

The rearrangement links TRBV19 to TRBJ2-7; TRBD1 agrees at 9 bases. There are 15 residues in the CDR3. CDR1 and CDR2 from the germline V gene are LNHDA and SQIVND (reference sequence). Trimming took 8 bases from V and 0 from J; bases not matched to a gene: 8. CDR3 loop: CASCPGTGSSYEQYF. CDR3 sequence (DNA): TGTGCCAGTTGCCCCGGGACAGGGAGCTCCTACGAGCAGTACTTC.

The chain recombines TRBV7-9 with TRBJ2-5, with a weak D call TRBD1 (6 bases). V was shortened by 1 base and J by 2 bases, with 8 bases between the two germline ends. CDR1 SEHNR and CDR2 FQNEAQ come from the germline V gene (reference sequence). This CDR3 comprises 14 residues. The CDR3 loop reads CASSLGGPQETQYF. In DNA, the CDR3 is TGTGCCAGCAGCTTAGGGGGGCCTCAAGAGACCCAGTACTTC.

The chain uses TRBV11-2 and TRBJ1-4; D is uncertain. Per the germline V gene, CDR1 is SGHAT and CDR2 is FQNNGV. Trimming removed 0 bases from V and 7 bases from J, with 18 bases in between. This CDR3 is built from 17 residues. The CDR3 spells CASSLDVFTGRVEKLFF. DNA of the CDR3: TGTGCCAGCAGCTTAGATGTTTTCACTGGGAGGGTTGAAAAACTGTTTTTT.

The gene calls are TRBV5-5 and TRBJ2-2, with 12 positions matching TRBD1. J was trimmed by 2 bases and V by 4 bases; bases with no gene match: 6. This CDR3 comprises 17 residues. The germline gives CDR1 SGHKS, CDR2 YYEKEE (reference sequence). The CDR3 reads CASSPRDRGQNTGELFF. In DNA, the CDR3 is TGTGCCAGCAGCCCCCGGGACAGGGGGCAAAACACCGGGGAGCTGTTTTTT.

The V gene is TRBV28, the J gene TRBJ1-2; no firm D call. Germline assignment: CDR1 MDHEN and CDR2 SYDVKM. V was pared by 4 bases and J by 4 bases, with 7 bases between. The CDR3 loop spans 12 amino acids. In DNA, the CDR3 is TGTGCCAGCAGTTCAACCCGCTATGGCTACACCTTC. This gives the protein CASSSTRYGYTF.

The chain is built from TRBV5-1 and TRBJ2-7, with 9 bases matching TRBD1. Germline CDR1 is SGHRS and CDR2 is YFSETQ. This CDR3 has 17 residues. The V and J ends lost 3 bases and 5 bases, in that order; junction bases with no gene match: 15. The CDR3 protein is CASSWRPKGQGDHEQYF. The CDR3 DNA sequence: TGCGCCAGCAGCTGGAGGCCCAAGGGACAGGGTGACCACGAGCAGTACTTC.

V is TRBV4-1 and J is TRBJ1-4, with no clear D. CDR3 length: 16 residues. Germline V gene lookup returns CDR1 MGHRA and CDR2 YSYEKL. V gave up 2 bases and J gave up 0 bases, with 10 bases separating them. The CDR3 spells CASSQSSTSTNEKLFF. As DNA, the CDR3 is TGCGCCAGCAGCCAAAGCTCCACGTCAACTAATGAAAAACTGTTTTTT.

The rearrangement links TRBV7-2 to TRBJ2-4; TRBD1 aligns across 9 bases. Germline V gives CDR1 SGHTA, CDR2 FQGNSA. This CDR3 is built from 17 residues. Trimming cost V 1 base and J 1 base; bases outside gene matches: 5. The CDR3 sequence: CASSLGGGTGAKNIQYF. CDR3 bases: TGTGCCAGCAGCTTAGGGGGCGGGACAGGGGCCAAAAACATTCAGTACTTC.

CDR3 bases: TGTGCCAGCAGCACGGGTGGGGACTATGGCTACACCTTC. Translation: CASSTGGDYGYTF. The J gene is TRBJ1-2, the V gene TRBV5-5; D is uncertain. With 4 bases removed from V and 3 bases from J, the gap between germline ends came to 10 bases. The CDR3 consists of 13 residues. Per germline, CDR1 SGHKS and CDR2 YYEKEE (reference sequence).

The V call is TRBV7-9, the J call TRBJ2-7, with D hard to call. CDR1 and CDR2 from the germline V gene are SEHNR and FQNEAQ (reference sequence). V dropped 2 bases and J dropped 3 bases, with 14 bases sitting between them. The CDR3 has 15 residues. The CDR3 loop reads CASSLMNGRNYEQYF. The CDR3 DNA reads TGTGCCAGCAGCTTAATGAATGGCCGGAACTACGAGCAGTACTTC.

The chain couples TRBV7-2 to TRBJ2-7, with D possibly matching TRBD2 (7 bases). V lost 5 bases, J lost 1 base, and 15 bases lay in between. Per the germline V gene, CDR1 is SGHTA and CDR2 is FQGNSA. There are 15 residues in the CDR3. The CDR3 DNA reads TGTGCCAGCAGCCCCCGGCGGGGGCTATCCTACGAGCAGTACTTC. Translated: CASSPRRGLSYEQYF.

The gene calls are TRBV20-1 and TRBJ2-5, with D tentatively TRBD2 (5 bases). Germline V gene sequence: CDR1 DFQATT, CDR2 SNEGSKA (reference sequence). This CDR3 comprises 11 residues. V lost 2 bases and J lost 7, with 8 bases in between. The CDR3 sequence: CSARSGVTQYF. Written as DNA, the CDR3 is TGCAGTGCTAGATCCGGGGTGACCCAGTACTTC.

This clone was detected only a few times. This chain uses TRBV19 with TRBJ2-1; 9 bases are shared with TRBD1. V lost 0 bases, J lost 7 bases, and 4 bases stayed unmatched. Per germline, CDR1 LNHDA and CDR2 SQIVND (reference sequence). CDR3 length equals 15 residues. The CDR3 loop reads CASSIEGQGTNEQFF. CDR3 DNA sequence: TGTGCCAGTAGTATAGAGGGACAGGGAACGAATGAGCAGTTCTTC.

The V call is TRBV6-5, the J call TRBJ2-7, with D possibly TRBD1 on 6 matching bases. Trimming left V 2 bases short and J 4 bases short, with 9 bases between. The CDR3 is 13 residues long. The germline V gene has CDR1 MNHEY and CDR2 SVGAGI. The CDR3 DNA reads TGTGCCAGCAGTTACAGCCAGGGGTACGAGCAGTACTTC. Its protein is CASSYSQGYEQYF.

V usage is TRBV19 and J usage is TRBJ2-7; possibly TRBD1 for D (6 bases). V was cut by 7 bases and J by 3 bases, with 13 bases left in between. Germline CDR1 is LNHDA and CDR2 is SQIVND (reference sequence). This CDR3 is 13 amino acids long. The CDR3 DNA sequence: TGTGCCAGTAAGACAGGACACAACTACGAGCAGTACTTC. It codes for CASKTGHNYEQYF.